The 19 T cell receptor beta chains in this list originate from one sample, sequenced in a study of regulatory T cells after allogeneic stem cell transplantation. Amplification of the TCR beta CDR3 region followed SMARTer RACE reverse transcription of RNA. TCRdb called the 5' RACE reads again in MiXCR, with one record for every CDR3 protein. The table shows approximately 4,600 distinct CDR3 sequences, with around 95% occurring only once. Sequencing used sorted CD4+ T cells from blood (whether regulatory or conventional is not recorded), obtained 30 days after allogeneic stem cell transplant. These receptors were taken from a human patient who had an allogeneic stem cell transplant, so the T cells may come from the graft donor.

The V gene is TRBV5-1, the J gene TRBJ2-7, with TRBD2 matching over 7 bases. V gave up 8 bases and J gave up 13 bases; unmatched junction bases: 27. This CDR3 is built from 16 residues. Germline V CDR1 and CDR2: SGHRS, YFSETQ. Written as DNA, the CDR3 is TGCGCCAGTCAACCTGGCACTAGCGAGAGCTACTACGAGAAATACTTC. Its translation is CASQPGTSESYYEKYF.

This clonotype has only one observation. The germline gene is not matched at one end of the junction; a read error may be the cause. The genes are TRBV20-1 and TRBJ2-7, with D possibly being TRBD2 (6 bases). CDR1 is DFQATT, CDR2 SNEGSKA, per germline (reference sequence). This CDR3 contains 14 residues. In nucleotides, the CDR3 is TGCAGTGCTGACGGCACGGGGGACTTCTACGAGCAGTTCTTT. It yields the protein CSADGTGDFYEQFF.

Comments on this clonotype: At one of its ends the junction is not consistent with the germline gene, which may arise from a read error. This chain joins TRBV7-3 and TRBJ2-1, with D perhaps TRBD1 (5 bases). Germline CDR1 SGHTA, CDR2 FQGTGA. The CDR3 length is 15 residues. The CDR3 protein is CSSSITGPYYNEQFF. CDR3 DNA sequence: TGTTCCAGCAGCATAACAGGCCCATATTACAATGAGCAGTTCTTC. The variable domain in full, completed from reference TRBV7-3 and TRBJ2-1, reads GAGVSQTPSNKVTEKGKYVELRCDPISGHTALYWYRQSLGQGPEFLIYFQGTGAADDSGLPNDRFFAVRPEGSVSTLKIQRTERGDSAVYLCSSSITGPYYNEQFFGPGTRLTVL.

As for this clonotype: The junction departs from the called germline gene at one end, perhaps through a read error. The CDR3 sequence is CASSLLAGSMYDQSF. In nucleotides, the CDR3 is TGCGCCAGCAGCTTACTAGCGGGATCCATGTACGACCAGTCCTTC. This rearrangement joins TRBV5-1 to TRBJ2-7; 10 nucleotides align to TRBD2. The CDR3 consists of 15 residues. Per germline, CDR1 SGHRS and CDR2 YFSETQ.

This clonotype has a single count. This rearrangement joins TRBV6-5 to TRBJ2-4, with a weak D call TRBD1 (7 bases). The CDR3 extends over 13 amino acids. The ends were cut back, 8 bases at V and 13 bases at J, with 21 bases in the middle. Germline loops: CDR1 MNHEY, CDR2 SVGAGI. CDR3 in DNA: TGTGCCAGCCCGCAGGGGGGAAAAAACACCCAGTACTTC. Translation gives CASPQGGKNTQYF.

About this clonotype itself: The junction and the germline gene differ at one end; a read error may be behind it. The rearrangement links TRBV5-1 to TRBJ2-7, with D maybe TRBD2 (6 bases). Looked up from germline, CDR1 is SGHRS and CDR2 is YFSETQ. The CDR3 is 15 amino acids. This CDR3 reads CAIRLLAGSVFVPSF. CDR3 in DNA: TGCGCCATCCGCTTGCTTGCGGGATCCGTGTTCGTGCCGTCCTTC.

This chain joins TRBV13 and TRBJ2-3; 7 nucleotides agree with TRBD1. The ends lost 5 bases at V and 15 bases at J; junction bases unmatched: 20. The germline V gene has CDR1 PRHDT and CDR2 FYEKMQ (reference sequence). This CDR3 region has 15 residues. The CDR3: CASSPPLRGGNRHYF. The CDR3 region has the DNA TGTGCCAGCAGCCCCCCTTTGCGAGGGGGCAATAGGCATTATTTT.

Worth noting for this clonotype: A read error may account for a junction end that differs from germline. This chain's CDR3 is CASIQDCNGQFF. Written as DNA, the CDR3 is TGTGCCAGCATCCAAGACTGCAATGGGCAGTTCTTC. V gene TRBV3-1 combines with J gene TRBJ2-1, with D unresolved. This CDR3 is built from 12 residues. The germline CDR1 and CDR2 sequences are LGHDT and YNNKEL (reference sequence).

As for this clonotype: The conserved phenylalanine or tryptophan normally closing the CDR3 is absent here, so this likely arose from a read error. The chain couples TRBV5-1 to TRBJ2-7; 8 bases agree with TRBD1. Unmatched junction bases numbered 15, after V lost 7 bases and J lost 3 bases. The CDR3 covers 16 residues. The V gene's germline CDR1 is SGHRS and CDR2 YFSETQ. As DNA, the CDR3 is TGCGCCAGCGCCCGAACCGCAGGGACAGGACACTACGAGCAGTACTGC. Encoded protein: CASARTAGTGHYEQYC.

The rearrangement joins TRBV3-1 to TRBJ2-1; D may be TRBD2 (5 bases). The end of the DNA aligns better with TRBJ2-7, so the J call may be wrong. Germline lookup yields CDR1 LGHDT and CDR2 YNNKEL (reference sequence). The length of the CDR3 is 12 residues. CDR3 bases: TGTGCCAGCAGCCAAGATAGCGATGAGCAGTACTTC. This encodes CASSQDSDEQYF.

By share of the sample, this clonotype is medium-sized. The genes are TRBV20-1 and TRBJ1-2; D is perhaps TRBD1 (5 bases). Germline V lookup: CDR1 DFQATT, CDR2 SNEGSKA (reference sequence). The germline V and J ends were trimmed by 2 bases and 1 base, with 17 bases remaining between them. The CDR3 contains 16 residues. CDR3: CSARSVSGRLNYGYTF. As DNA, the CDR3 is TGCAGTGCTAGATCCGTCTCAGGGAGACTTAACTATGGCTACACCTTC.

The rearrangement links TRBV7-3 to TRBJ2-1; no firm D call. Per germline, CDR1 SGHTA and CDR2 FQGTGA. The CDR3 loop spans 15 amino acids. Deletions cut 2 bases from V and 6 bases from J, with 14 bases between. CDR3 sequence: CASSLPGPYSNEQFF. For the CDR3, the DNA is TGTGCCAGCAGCTTACCAGGCCCATATTCCAATGAGCAGTTCTTC.

Note on this clonotype: At one of its ends the junction is not consistent with the germline gene, which may arise from a read error. The chain recombines TRBV20-1 with TRBJ2-3, with 8 nucleotides matching TRBD2. Germline loops: CDR1 DFQATT, CDR2 SNEGSKA (reference sequence). The CDR3 covers 15 residues. The CDR3 DNA follows: TGCAGTACTAGAGATCCAGCGGGAGAGAGAGATACGCAGTATTTT. Translated: CSTRDPAGERDTQYF.

This rearrangement joins TRBV2 to TRBJ2-3, with a possible D match to TRBD2 (6 bases). Trimming took off 6 bases at V and 11 bases at J, with 27 bases between the two ends. This CDR3 contains 16 residues. Germline values: CDR1 SNHLY, CDR2 FYNNEI. CDR3 residues: CASSSGPARVIGKQYF. CDR3 nucleotides: TGTGCCAGCAGCAGCGGGCCAGCTAGGGTGATAGGAAAGCAGTATTTT.

Remarks on this clonotype: A read error may account for a junction end that differs from germline. The V and J genes are TRBV6-5 and TRBJ2-4; a weak D match, TRBD1 (7 bases). This CDR3 is 13 amino acids long. In germline, CDR1 is MNHEY, CDR2 SVGAGI. The chain's CDR3 is CASSQGGKNMQDF. Here the CDR3 DNA reads TGTGCCAGCAGTCAGGGGGGCAAAAACATGCAAGACTTC.

In the case of this clonotype: A junction boundary mismatches the germline segment, possibly from a read error. The chain employs TRBV5-1 and TRBJ1-2, with D tentatively TRBD1 (5 bases). The germline V gene encodes CDR1 SGHRS and CDR2 YFSETQ. CDR3 size: 15 residues. This CDR3 reads CASSLTGETEYGYSF. CDR3 nucleotide sequence: TGCGCCAGCAGCTTGACGGGGGAAACGGAATATGGCTACTCCTTC. Supplemented by reference TRBV5-1 and TRBJ1-2, the full variable domain reads KAGVTQTPRYLIKTRGQQVTLSCSPISGHRSVSWYQQTPGQGLQFLFEYFSETQRNKGNFPGRFSGRQFSNSRSEMNVSTLELGDSALYLCASSLTGETEYGYSFGSGTRLTVV.

The chain combines TRBV29-1 with TRBJ2-1; D may correspond to TRBD1 or TRBD2 (5 bases each). CDR1 and CDR2 (germline): SQVTM, ANQGSEA. V dropped 8 bases and J dropped 0 bases, with 20 bases sitting between them. This CDR3 is built from 16 residues. CDR3 in amino acids: CSLARGSGHSYNEQFF. DNA for the CDR3: TGCAGCTTGGCCCGCGGGTCAGGGCACTCCTACAATGAGCAGTTCTTC.

The CDR3 DNA reads TGCAGCTTGACCCCCGGGACATTGGGCTCCTACAATGAGCAGTTCTTC. Its translation is CSLTPGTLGSYNEQFF. The chain combines TRBV29-1 with TRBJ2-1; D possibly corresponds to TRBD1 (6 bases). The CDR3 is 16 residues long. V lost 8 bases and J 0 bases, leaving 20 bases between the germline ends. Per germline, CDR1 SQVTM and CDR2 ANQGSEA.

As concerns this clonotype: Likely a read error: the CDR3 ends without its conserved phenylalanine or tryptophan. This sequence joins TRBV7-3 and TRBJ2-1, with D unresolved. The J call may be wrong; the DNA end is better matched by TRBJ2-7. This CDR3 has 15 residues. Germline CDR1 and CDR2: SGHTA and FQGTGA. CDR3 residues: CASSLTGPYYNEQYC. The CDR3 bases are TGTGCCAGCAGCTTAACAGGCCCATATTACAATGAGCAGTACTGC.